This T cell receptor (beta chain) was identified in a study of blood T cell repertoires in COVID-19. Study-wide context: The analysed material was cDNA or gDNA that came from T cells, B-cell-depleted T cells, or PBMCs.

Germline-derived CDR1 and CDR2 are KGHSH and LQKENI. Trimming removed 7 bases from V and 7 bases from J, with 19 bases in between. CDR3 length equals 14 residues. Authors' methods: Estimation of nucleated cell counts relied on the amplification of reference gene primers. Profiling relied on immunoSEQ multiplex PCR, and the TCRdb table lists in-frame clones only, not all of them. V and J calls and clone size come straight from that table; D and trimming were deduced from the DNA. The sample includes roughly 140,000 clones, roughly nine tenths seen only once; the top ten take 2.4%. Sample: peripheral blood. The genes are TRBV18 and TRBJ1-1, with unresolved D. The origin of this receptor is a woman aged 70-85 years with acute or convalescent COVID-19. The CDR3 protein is CASFFSRPVSEAFF. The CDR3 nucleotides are TGTGCCAGCTTTTTCTCCAGGCCAGTCAGTGAAGCTTTCTTT.